What follows are 18 T cell receptor beta chains derived from one specimen sequenced in a study of T cell responses to AZD1222 COVID-19 vaccine (dated by TCRdb to about 2021). Taken with the paper, the label for time point translates to: baseline before first vaccination. The library was made by the immunoSEQ multiplex PCR assay. Entries here come from immuneACCESS through TCRdb and include only in-frame sequences with V and J called. Some clones fail to appear in such tables; in the studies checked, an unresolved V gene covers under half of the shortfall, and the cause of the remainder is unknown. The sample records under 70,000 clones, about 85% of which are singletons. Jointly, the top ten make up around 20% of the sample. This specimen was peripheral blood, taken on day 0 of AZD1222 vaccination. These receptor sequences come from an adult in good health.

This chain connects TRBV6-4 to TRBJ1-5, with D possibly being TRBD1 (5 bases). The CDR3 length is 15 residues. The germline V and J ends were trimmed by 8 bases and 4 bases, with 18 bases remaining between them. From germline, CDR1 is MRHNA and CDR2 SNTAGT. The CDR3 DNA is TGTGCCAGCTTCAACGCCGACAGCGGTAATCAGCCCCAGCATTTT. Encoded protein: CASFNADSGNQPQHF.

The chain uses TRBV28 and TRBJ1-2, with D uncertain. Germline values: CDR1 MDHEN, CDR2 SYDVKM. V lost 4 bases to trimming and J lost 8 bases, with 17 bases between them. CDR3 length: 14 amino acids. The CDR3 DNA is TGTGCCAGCAGTTATATCGAGGGTTCATGGGGCTACACCTTC. It yields the protein CASSYIEGSWGYTF.

The chain uses TRBV4-2 and TRBJ2-3; 7 nucleotides match TRBD2. J was trimmed by 5 bases and V by 0 bases; bases with no gene match: 11. CDR1 is LGHNA and CDR2 is YNFKEQ in the germline V gene. The CDR3 totals 17 residues. CDR3 sequence: CASSQDRLAEIGDTQYF. CDR3 nucleotides: TGTGCCAGCAGCCAAGATAGGCTAGCGGAGATAGGAGATACGCAGTATTTT.

The gene calls are TRBV5-6 and TRBJ2-7, with 8 bases identical to TRBD1. From germline, CDR1 is SGHDT and CDR2 YYEEEE. There are 14 residues in the CDR3. With V trimmed by 0 bases and J by 6 bases, 5 bases remained unmatched. As DNA, the CDR3 is TGTGCCAGCAGCTTGGGACAGGGGTTGAGCGAGCAGTACTTC. Its translation: CASSLGQGLSEQYF.

This rearrangement joins TRBV3-1 (or the pseudogene TRBV3-2) to TRBJ1-1; maybe TRBD1 (5 bases). V was pared by 2 bases and J by 4 bases, with 8 bases between. This CDR3 region has 13 residues. Germline V gene sequence: CDR1 LGHDT, CDR2 YNNKEL (reference sequence). CDR3: CASSQTGRTEAFF. The CDR3 bases are TGTGCCAGCAGCCAAACGGGGCGCACTGAAGCTTTCTTT.

The chain links TRBV9 to TRBJ2-3; TRBD2 aligns across 7 bases. The ends lost 0 bases at V and 3 bases at J; junction bases unmatched: 7. The CDR3 covers 16 residues. Germline V gene sequence: CDR1 SGDLS, CDR2 YYNGEE. CDR3 residues: CASSVVGRELTDTQYF. In DNA, the CDR3 is TGTGCCAGCAGCGTAGTCGGGCGGGAGTTGACAGATACGCAGTATTTT.

This chain links TRBV6-6 with TRBJ1-1; D uncertain. Trimming shortened V by 2 bases and J by 5 bases, and 6 bases separated the two germline ends. The CDR3 contains 12 residues. Germline CDR1 is MNHNY and CDR2 is SVGAGI (reference sequence). The CDR3 sequence is CASSYEWTEAFF. CDR3 coding DNA: TGTGCCAGCAGTTACGAGTGGACTGAAGCTTTCTTT.

This sequence joins TRBV12-2 and TRBJ1-5. TRBV12-2 is labeled a pseudogene. This CDR3 region has 14 residues. CDR3: CASRLTVDWGPQHF. The DNA of the CDR3 is TGTGCAAGTCGCCTCACGGTGGACTGGGGCCCCCAGCATTTT.

The chain carries TRBV30 and TRBJ2-2; D gene ambiguous. The V gene lost 5 bases and the J gene lost 7 bases, with 8 bases spanning the gap. CDR3 length: 11 amino acids. The germline V gene encodes CDR1 GTSNPN and CDR2 SVGIG (reference sequence). CDR3 amino acids: CAWDRSGELFF. CDR3 nucleotide sequence: TGTGCCTGGGATAGGAGCGGGGAGCTGTTTTTT.

This clone has just one count. The rearrangement links TRBV7-2 to TRBJ2-5; 9 bases map to TRBD1. CDR3 length: 15 residues. Per germline, CDR1 SGHTA and CDR2 FQGNSA. The V gene end was trimmed by 6 bases and the J gene end by 2 bases; junction bases not matched to a gene: 7. CDR3 sequence: CASRPSGTGQETQYF. CDR3 DNA sequence: TGTGCCAGCAGGCCCTCCGGGACAGGGCAAGAGACCCAGTACTTC.

V gene TRBV18 combines with J gene TRBJ1-4, with D possibly TRBD1 on 6 matching bases. This CDR3 has 13 residues. The germline V and J ends were trimmed by 1 base and 6 bases, with 6 bases remaining between them. Per germline, CDR1 KGHSH and CDR2 LQKENI. The CDR3 coding sequence is TGTGCCAGCTCACCACACAGGGATGAAAAACTGTTTTTT. This translates into CASSPHRDEKLFF.

This clone was counted a few times. V and J are TRBV19 and TRBJ2-1, with TRBD1 matching 7 bases. Losses at the gene ends were 7 bases for V and 2 bases for J; bases not matched to a gene: 5. This CDR3 region has 14 residues. Germline CDR1 and CDR2: LNHDA and SQIVND (reference sequence). CDR3 protein: CASTRDSAYNEQFF. The CDR3 nucleotides read TGTGCCAGTACCCGGGACAGCGCCTACAATGAGCAGTTCTTC.

The CDR3 bases are TGTGCCAGCAGCCCTCTTGTGGGGTCTAGGAACACCGGGGAGCTGTTTTTT. Its translation is CASSPLVGSRNTGELFF. The chain couples TRBV7-8 to TRBJ2-2; D uncertain. Germline-derived CDR1 and CDR2 are SGHVS and FQNEAQ. The V end lost 5 bases, the J end lost 1 base, and 17 bases lay between the germline ends. There are 17 residues in the CDR3.

This chain joins TRBV4-3 and TRBJ2-2, with 7 bases aligning to TRBD2. The V and J ends lost 0 bases and 5 bases, in that order; junction bases with no gene match: 9. The CDR3 covers 17 residues. Germline CDR1 is LGHNA and CDR2 is YSLEER. CDR3 sequence (DNA): TGCGCCAGCAGCCAAGAGAGGGCGGGAGTGGGGACCGGGGAGCTGTTTTTT. Amino acids: CASSQERAGVGTGELFF.

The chain combines TRBV19 with TRBJ2-7, with D possibly matching TRBD2 (5 bases). V shed 6 bases and J shed 6 bases, with 18 bases lying between them. This CDR3 has 14 residues. The germline CDR1 and CDR2 sequences are LNHDA and SQIVND (reference sequence). The CDR3 spells CASRSSSGLFEQYF. In DNA, the CDR3 is TGTGCCAGTAGAAGCTCGAGTGGACTCTTCGAGCAGTACTTC.

The genes are TRBV7-2 and TRBJ2-2; tentatively, D is TRBD1 (5 bases). V was clipped by 4 bases and J by 7 bases, with 13 bases between them. The germline V gene has CDR1 SGHTA and CDR2 FQGNSA. This CDR3 is built from 14 residues. CDR3 protein: CASSSQGRDGELFF. The CDR3 DNA is TGTGCCAGCAGCTCTCAGGGTAGGGACGGGGAGCTGTTTTTT.

This chain uses TRBV30 with TRBJ1-2; 8 bases agree with TRBD1. Germline lookup yields CDR1 GTSNPN and CDR2 SVGIG (reference sequence). This CDR3 is built from 10 residues. V lost 8 bases to trimming and J lost 8 bases; unmatched junction nucleotides: 4. The CDR3 region is CALDRGGYTF. The CDR3 DNA is TGTGCCCTTGACAGGGGCGGCTACACCTTC. The full variable domain, rest sourced from reference TRBV30 and TRBJ1-2, is SQTIHQWPATLVQPVGSPLSLECTVEGTSNPNLYWYRQAAGRGLQLLFYSVGIGQISSEVPQNLSASRPQDRQFILSSKKLLLSDSGFYLCALDRGGYTFGSGTRLTVV.

The chain uses TRBV10-2 and TRBJ2-5; 7 positions match TRBD2. CDR3 size: 14 residues. The germline gives CDR1 WSHSY, CDR2 SAAADI. V trimming: 6 bases; J trimming: 5 bases; junction bases outside the gene matches: 9. The CDR3 DNA follows: TGCGCCAGCAGATGGACTAGTGATCGGGAGACCCAGTACTTC. This codes for CASRWTSDRETQYF.